This T cell receptor beta chain was sequenced in a study of T cell responses to AZD1222 COVID-19 vaccine. The study, taken as a whole, reports: Researchers took repertoire samples only after the peak T cell response had come. Unmutated regions of variants are reportedly targeted by nearly half of spike-specific TCRs. Donor demographics were predominantly white British with a female majority; clonal diversity may be underestimated.

Comment on this clone: The target antigen is unknown.

V shed 6 bases, J shed 2 bases, and the junction held 9 bases outside the gene matches. Per germline, CDR1 MNHEY and CDR2 SVGAGI. This CDR3 has 15 residues. Profiling relied on immunoSEQ multiplex PCR, and the TCRdb table lists in-frame clones only, not all of them. Of around 180,000 clones in the sample, almost 90% were seen once. This TCR came from an adult in good health. V is TRBV6-5 and J is TRBJ1-2; 7 bases are a match to TRBD1. The sequenced sample was peripheral blood, obtained on day 0 of AZD1222 vaccination. CDR3 DNA sequence: TGTGCCAGCAGAAACGCCGGGACAGAGAACTATGGCTACACCTTC. Translating it yields CASRNAGTENYGYTF.